This T cell receptor beta chain originates from a study of memory CD4+ T cells and cytomegalovirus serostatus. In the original analysis: Out-of-frame sequences were removed, leaving a few million distinct TCRbeta sequences. The method was immunoSEQ multiplex PCR; TCRdb's version includes in-frame clones alone and lacks a portion of them. The DNA was the basis for D and trimming; V, J and clone size are from that table. Among under 55,000 clones, about 83% were seen once, and the ten largest hold just under 2%. Study-level results: About two fifths of the roughly 150 known CMV-associated TCRbeta sequences appeared in CD4+ memory.

The sort gate was single viable CD3+CD4+CD8-CD45RO+ cells for memory CD4+ T cells. Regarding this clone: Its cognate antigen is unknown.

The sequence was obtained from an adult in good health and CMV-seropositive. Sequencing was carried out using memory CD4+ T cells from blood.

The CDR3 DNA sequence: TGTGCCAGCACCAAGATCACCAACCCCCTAGGAAATGGCTACACCTTC. Translating gives CASTKITNPLGNGYTF. The V and J genes are TRBV11-2 and TRBJ1-2; D is undetermined. Trimming shortened V by 7 bases and J by 6 bases, and 24 bases separated the two germline ends. Germline V lookup: CDR1 SGHAT, CDR2 FQNNGV. This CDR3 has 16 amino acids. Complete variable domain (other parts from reference TRBV11-2 and TRBJ1-2): EAGVAQSPRYKIIEKRQSVAFWCNPISGHATLYWYQQILGQGPKLLIQFQNNGVVDDSQLPKDRFSAERLKGVDSTLKIQPAKLEDSAVYLCASTKITNPLGNGYTFGSGTRLTVV.